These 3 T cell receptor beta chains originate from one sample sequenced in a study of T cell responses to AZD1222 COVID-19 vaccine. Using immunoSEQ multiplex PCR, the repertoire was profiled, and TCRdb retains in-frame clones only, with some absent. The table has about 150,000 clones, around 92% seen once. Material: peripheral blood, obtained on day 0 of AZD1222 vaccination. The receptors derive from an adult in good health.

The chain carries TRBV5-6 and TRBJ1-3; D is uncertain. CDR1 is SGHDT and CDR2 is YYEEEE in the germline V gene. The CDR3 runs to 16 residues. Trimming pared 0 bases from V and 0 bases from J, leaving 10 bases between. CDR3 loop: CASSLGRRISGNTIYF. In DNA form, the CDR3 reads TGTGCCAGCAGCTTGGGACGAAGGATCTCTGGAAACACCATATATTTT.

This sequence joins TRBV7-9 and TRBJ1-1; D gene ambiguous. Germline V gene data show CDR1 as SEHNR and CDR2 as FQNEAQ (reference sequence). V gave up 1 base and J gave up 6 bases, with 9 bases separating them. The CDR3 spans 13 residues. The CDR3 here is CASSLVVSSEAFF. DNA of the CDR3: TGTGCCAGCAGCTTAGTGGTGTCGTCTGAAGCTTTCTTT.

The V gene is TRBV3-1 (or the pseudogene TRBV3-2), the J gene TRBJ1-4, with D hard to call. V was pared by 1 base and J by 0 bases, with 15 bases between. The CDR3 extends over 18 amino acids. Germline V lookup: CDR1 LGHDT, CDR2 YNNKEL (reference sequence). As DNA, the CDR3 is TGTGCCAGCAGCCAAGTAATTGAGAGGAAAACAACTAATGAAAAACTGTTTTTT. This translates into CASSQVIERKTTNEKLFF.